The T cell receptor (beta chain) described here comes from a study of blood T cell repertoires in COVID-19. The overall study: Acute and convalescent COVID-19 specimens originated in the United States, Italy and Spain.

Data came from immunoSEQ multiplex PCR; TCRdb stores just in-frame clones and leaves some out. This table holds over 150,000 clones, 84% found once. This receptor was taken from a man younger than 35 with active or convalescent COVID-19. The sample comprised peripheral blood.

The CDR3 is CASSQASTGSHYGYTF. CDR3 DNA sequence: TGCGCCAGCAGCCAAGCCTCGACAGGGTCCCACTATGGCTACACCTTC. The rearrangement joins TRBV4-1 to TRBJ1-2; 7 nucleotides match TRBD1. Unmatched junction bases numbered 8, after V lost 1 base and J lost 3 bases. CDR1 is MGHRA and CDR2 is YSYEKL in the germline V gene. This CDR3 contains 16 residues.